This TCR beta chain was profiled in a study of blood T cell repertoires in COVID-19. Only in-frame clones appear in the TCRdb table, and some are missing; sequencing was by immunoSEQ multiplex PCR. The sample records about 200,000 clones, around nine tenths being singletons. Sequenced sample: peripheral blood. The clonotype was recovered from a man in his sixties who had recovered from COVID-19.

The CDR3 protein is CASSDGQDYNEQFF. The DNA of the CDR3 is TGTGCCAGCAGCGACGGACAAGATTACAATGAGCAGTTCTTC. V is TRBV6-5 and J is TRBJ2-1, with D maybe TRBD1 (5 bases). V lost 6 bases and J lost 4, with 13 bases in between. In germline, CDR1 is MNHEY, CDR2 SVGAGI. This CDR3 is built from 14 residues.